Sequencing of this T cell receptor (beta chain) was carried out in a study of blood T cell repertoires in COVID-19 (TCRdb year 2020). About the full investigation: Collaborator samples came from the United States, Italy and Spain and covered acute and convalescent phases of COVID-19. The repertoires were made available in a free public database intended to serve as a resource for research on the immune response to SARS-CoV-2. Samples were obtained from the ongoing ImmuneRACE study (first 160 participants) and from 1,200 or so subjects provided by 6 global collaborators. Sample metadata almost always included a de-identified subject ID, COVID-19 status, age in years and sex. Subjects who had been exposed to COVID-19, were actively infected with it, or had recovered from it provided the deeply sampled blood TCRbeta repertoires that made up the dataset. Where available, HLA class I and class II types were obtained from metadata supplied by the sample provider rather than from assay-based typing. The prospective study material was composed of cDNA or gDNA derived from T cells, B-cell-depleted T cells, or PBMCs.

The research as a whole found: Clinical and demographic metadata were provided uncurated, with the amount varying by source and participant.

Taken from the germline V gene (reference sequence), the CDR1 and CDR2 loops are MNHEY and SMNVEV. The CDR3 covers 13 residues, taking in both the cysteine and the phenylalanine. Kept here is only the CDR3 DNA, which spans 39 bases and is read in frame from base 1. The junction shows trimming of 2 bases on V and 7 bases on J, plus 6 bases between the germline ends. Enrolling through a virtual design, the prospective study's participants ranged in age from roughly 18 to 89 years and lived across 24 United States geographic areas. Cohort assignment in the prospective study relied on participant-reported clinical history from a screening survey and a study questionnaire. Exposed participants had been in contact, within 2 weeks of entering the study, with a person who had a PCR-confirmed or clinician-diagnosed case of COVID-19. Mobile phlebotomists in the prospective study collected whole blood, serum and a nasopharyngeal or oropharyngeal swab from every participant. Over an approximately two-month period, participants in the prospective study had the option of providing additional blood draws and questionnaires. Prospective study blood samples were shipped either frozen or at room temperature before DNA extraction.

As for this clone: Its antigen target is currently unknown. Within one base of it there is no much larger clone, and no base qualities were kept.

TCRbeta CDR3 regions were amplified from genomic DNA using the immunoSEQ Assay, a bias-controlled multiplex PCR. The authors' pipeline ran thus. The number of nucleated cells in each sample was estimated by amplification of reference gene primers within the assay. Sequence reads were collapsed and filtered to measure the absolute abundance of every unique TCRbeta CDR3 rearrangement. For each sample, productive Simpson clonality was calculated as the square root of Simpson's diversity index across productive rearrangements. The table comes from immuneACCESS by way of TCRdb, which keeps in-frame sequences with V and J called. Part of the clones is missing from these tables; in studies checked, under half for an unresolved V gene and the rest for unknown reasons. V, J and clone size reflect that table, while D and trimming were determined from the DNA. Recorded for this sample are 300,000 or so clones; around nine tenths of them occurred a single time. The ten largest clones take up less than 3.5% of the sample.

The rearranged chain carries TRBV27 and TRBJ1-6; TRBD1 could be the D gene, as 5 bases match. The receptor comes from a woman between 50 and 59 years old who had been exposed to COVID-19. Sequencing was carried out using PBMCs or T cells enriched from blood (not recorded which). In nucleotide form, the sequence is TGTGCCAGCAGTTTACACAGGAATTCACCCCTCCACTTT. It is translated as CASSLHRNSPLHF.